These T cell receptor beta chains were read from a single sample in a study of T cell responses to AZD1222 COVID-19 vaccine. Profiling relied on immunoSEQ multiplex PCR, and the TCRdb table lists in-frame clones only, not all of them. The profile covers approximately 150,000 clones, with around 90% appearing a single time and over 1.5% taken by the ten largest. The specimen was peripheral blood, collected on day 0 of AZD1222 vaccination. Receptor source: an adult in good health. The CDR3 runs from the conserved cysteine through the conserved F or W. Fields, in order: V gene, J gene, CDR3 protein.

TRBV5-8,TRBJ1-2,CASSLGIHYGYTF
TRBV21-1,TRBJ1-5,CASSPGQGVYQPQHF
TRBV2,TRBJ1-1,CASSGQPADTEAFF
TRBV5-4,TRBJ1-2,CASSLGTANYGYTF
TRBV29-1,TRBJ2-5,CSGQGVQETQYF
TRBV28,TRBJ2-7,CASSLSGFYEQYF
TRBV28,TRBJ2-7,CASRTGPIYEQYF
TRBV29-1,TRBJ1-1,CSVLDTEAFF
TRBV12-3/TRBV12-4,TRBJ1-1,CASLYGDTEAFF
TRBV7-9,TRBJ1-5,CASSLGLGQLNQPQHF
TRBV23-1,TRBJ1-2,CASSAPGHGYTF
TRBV5-1,TRBJ1-5,CASSLGGAGNQPQHF
TRBV30,TRBJ1-4,CAWSVREGNEKLFF
TRBV28,TRBJ1-5,CATRDYSNQPQHF
TRBV19,TRBJ1-2,CASSISGAYGYTF
TRBV6-5,TRBJ1-6,CASSYSTALNSPLHF
TRBV19,TRBJ1-5,CASSTGQNQPQHF
TRBV7-8,TRBJ1-3,CASSFQGNGNTIYF
TRBV29-1,TRBJ2-1,CSVLLGTSQSNEQFF
TRBV28,TRBJ2-7,CASSAPRGLSYEQYF
TRBV7-2,TRBJ2-3,CASSLLWSPDTQYF
TRBV6-1,TRBJ2-1,CASSVFNQKGARNEQFF
TRBV30,TRBJ2-2,CAWSVNLAGPGELFF